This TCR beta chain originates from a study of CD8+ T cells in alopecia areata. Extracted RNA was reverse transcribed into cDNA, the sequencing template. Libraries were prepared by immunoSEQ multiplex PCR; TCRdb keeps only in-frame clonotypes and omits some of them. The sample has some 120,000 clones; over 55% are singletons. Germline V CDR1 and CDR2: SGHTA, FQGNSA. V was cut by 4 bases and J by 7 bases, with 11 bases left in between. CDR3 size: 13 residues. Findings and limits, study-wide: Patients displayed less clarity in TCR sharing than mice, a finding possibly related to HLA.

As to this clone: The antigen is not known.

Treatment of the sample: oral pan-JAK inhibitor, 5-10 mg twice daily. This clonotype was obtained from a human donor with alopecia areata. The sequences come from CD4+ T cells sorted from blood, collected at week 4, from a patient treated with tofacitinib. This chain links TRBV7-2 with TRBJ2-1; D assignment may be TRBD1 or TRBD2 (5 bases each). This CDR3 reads CASSWGIRNEQFF. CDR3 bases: TGTGCCAGCAGCTGGGGGATACGGAATGAGCAGTTCTTC. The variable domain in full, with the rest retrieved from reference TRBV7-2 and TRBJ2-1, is GAGVSQSPSNKVTEKGKDVELRCDPISGHTALYWYRQSLGQGLEFLIYFQGNSAPDKSGLPSDRFSAERTGGSVSTLTIQRTQQEDSAVYLCASSWGIRNEQFFGPGTRLTVL.